The rows below give T cell receptor beta chains drawn from one sample of a study of T cell changes during pregnancy in multiple sclerosis. Clones were sequenced by immunoSEQ multiplex PCR, and TCRdb holds only the in-frame ones, with some missing. The data hold fewer than 90,000 clones, with 94% observed a single time. Sequenced material: peripheral blood, taken after pregnancy. These receptor sequences come from a female donor in good health, enrolled as a control in a pregnancy study. The CDR3 runs from the conserved cysteine through the conserved F or W. D genes are given only for firm matches. For some rows the clone size is stated as once, few or many, or as a class when expanded; others skip it.

>TRBJ2-5|TRBD2|-|TRBV11-1
CASSLAPSGGTQYF
TGTGCCAGCAGCTTAGCGCCTAGCGGGGGGACCCAGTACTTC
>TRBJ1-5|TRBD1|-|TRBV2
CASSEGTGVNQPQHF
TGTGCCAGCAGTGAGGGGACAGGGGTAAATCAGCCCCAGCATTTT
>TRBJ2-3|TRBD1|-|TRBV30
CAWSRAGGSDTQYF
TGTGCCTGGAGTAGGGCAGGGGGCTCAGATACGCAGTATTTT
>TRBJ2-5|-|-|TRBV6-1
CASSESGAQETQYF
TGTGCCAGCAGTGAGTCTGGGGCACAAGAGACCCAGTACTTC
>TRBJ2-1|-|-|TRBV6-6
CASSPRGEGYNEQFF
TGTGCCAGCAGCCCCAGGGGCGAGGGCTACAATGAGCAGTTCTTC
>TRBJ2-5|-|-|TRBV4-2
CASSQATLGRQETQYF
TGTGCCAGCAGCCAAGCAACTTTGGGGCGGCAAGAGACCCAGTACTTC
>TRBJ2-3|-|-|TRBV15
CATSRETRRPTDTQYF
TGTGCCACCAGCAGAGAAACTCGGCGGCCTACAGATACGCAGTATTTT
>TRBJ2-7|-|-|TRBV9
CASSPRGGWLEQYF
TGTGCCAGCTCTCCTAGGGGGGGGTGGCTCGAGCAGTACTTC
>TRBJ2-6|-|-|TRBV19
CASSQGSSGANVLTF
TGTGCCAGTTCACAGGGTTCCTCTGGGGCCAACGTCCTGACTTTC
>TRBJ1-5|TRBD1|many|TRBV10-3
CAINGGDSPNQPQHF
TGTGCCATCAACGGGGGGGACAGCCCCAATCAGCCCCAGCATTTT
>TRBJ1-4|-|-|TRBV28
CASITTRGPAGEKLFF
TGTGCCAGCATAACCACGCGGGGCCCGGCGGGTGAAAAACTGTTTTTT
>TRBJ2-1|TRBD2|-|TRBV11-2
CASSLAGGGPRNEQFF
TGTGCCAGCAGCTTAGCGGGGGGAGGGCCGCGGAATGAGCAGTTCTTC
>TRBJ2-1|-|-|TRBV6-1
CASSERGHEQFF
TGTGCCAGCAGTGAAAGAGGCCATGAGCAGTTCTTC
>TRBJ2-5|TRBD2|once|TRBV5-1
CASSLGFKAGGSETQYF
TGCGCCAGCAGCTTGGGGTTTAAGGCGGGAGGTTCCGAGACCCAGTACTTC
>TRBJ2-1|TRBD2|-|TRBV7-9
CASSPRPGGSYNEQFF
TGTGCCAGCAGCCCCCGTCCGGGGGGGTCCTACAATGAGCAGTTCTTC
>TRBJ1-1|TRBD1|once|TRBV7-9
CASSPTVRQGVSHWAEAFF
TGTGCCAGCAGCCCCACCGTAAGGCAGGGGGTAAGTCATTGGGCTGAAGCTTTCTTT
>TRBJ2-1|-|-|TRBV27
CASSISGLPMAAYNEQFF
TGTGCCAGCAGTATCTCGGGACTCCCCATGGCGGCCTACAATGAGCAGTTCTTC
>TRBJ1-3|-|-|TRBV18
CASSPIREFGNTIYF
TGTGCCAGCTCACCGATTCGAGAATTTGGAAACACCATATATTTT
>TRBJ2-1|TRBD2|-|TRBV6-1
CASSRTSDSYNEQFF
TGTGCCAGCAGTCGGACTAGCGACTCCTACAATGAGCAGTTCTTC
>TRBJ1-2|-|once|TRBV4-1
CASSQAAGGRGYTF
TGCGCCAGCAGCCAAGCTGCCGGGGGGAGGGGCTACACCTTC
>TRBJ1-1|TRBD1|-|TRBV28
CASSGRGQGARRDTEAFF
TGTGCCAGCAGTGGCAGGGGACAGGGGGCGCGGAGGGACACTGAAGCTTTCTTT
>TRBJ2-7|TRBD2|-|TRBV7-7
CASSLAASGSHEQYF
TGTGCCAGCAGCTTAGCGGCTAGCGGGAGCCACGAGCAGTACTTC
>TRBJ2-5|-|-|TRBV19
CASSIGSGWETQYF
TGTGCCAGTAGTATAGGGTCGGGGTGGGAGACCCAGTACTTC
>TRBJ2-1|TRBD1|-|TRBV7-6
CASSLKQGVYNEQFF
TGTGCCAGCAGCCTTAAGCAGGGGGTCTACAATGAGCAGTTCTTC
>TRBJ2-3|TRBD1|-|TRBV6-5
CASSYRGLPTDTQYF
TGTGCCAGCAGTTACAGGGGGCTTCCCACGGATACGCAGTATTTT
>TRBJ2-2|TRBD2|-|TRBV12-5
CASGLAQTSGLAVLQAPGELFF
TGTGCTAGTGGTTTGGCTCAGACCTCCGGACTAGCGGTCCTCCAGGCCCCCGGGGAGCTGTTTTTT
>TRBJ2-7|TRBD1|-|TRBV7-8
CASSLTGGDYEQYF
TGTGCCAGCAGCCTGACAGGGGGCGACTACGAGCAGTACTTC
>TRBJ2-2|TRBD1|-|TRBV28
CASSLLGTGDTGELFF
TGTGCCAGCAGTTTATTGGGGACAGGGGACACCGGGGAGCTGTTTTTT
>TRBJ2-3|TRBD1|-|TRBV7-8
CASSSPTGRFDTQYF
TGTGCCAGCAGCTCCCCGACAGGGAGATTTGATACGCAGTATTTT
>TRBJ2-2|TRBD1|-|TRBV27
CASSLFSGGNTGELFF
TGTGCCAGCAGTTTATTCTCAGGGGGTAACACCGGGGAGCTGTTTTTT
>TRBJ1-5|-|-|TRBV2
CASSEWGGNQPQHF
TGTGCCAGCAGTGAATGGGGGGGCAATCAGCCCCAGCATTTT
>TRBJ2-3|-|-|TRBV4-1
CASSQVGRFTDTQYF
TGCGCCAGCAGCCAAGTGGGGCGTTTCACAGATACGCAGTATTTT
>TRBJ2-1|TRBD2|-|TRBV19
CASRGASLAGDWEFF
TGTGCCAGTAGAGGAGCTTCACTAGCGGGAGATTGGGAGTTCTTC
>TRBJ1-2|TRBD1|-|TRBV19
CASSPVTGQGTTF
TGTGCCAGTAGTCCGGTCACGGGACAGGGTACCACCTTC
>TRBJ1-5|TRBD1|-|TRBV2
CASSADRSQPQHF
TGTGCCAGCAGTGCGGACAGGTCTCAGCCCCAGCATTTT
>TRBJ1-2|-|-|TRBV5-1
CASSFESSGYGYTF
TGCGCCAGCAGTTTTGAGTCGTCCGGCTATGGCTACACCTTC
>TRBJ1-4|-|-|TRBV5-1
CASSLDRRQGEKLFF
TGCGCCAGCAGCTTGGATCGGCGGCAGGGGGAAAAACTGTTTTTT
>TRBJ2-7|-|-|TRBV30
CAWSVSTRGEQYF
TGTGCCTGGAGTGTTTCAACTCGTGGCGAGCAGTACTTC
>TRBJ2-3|TRBD2|-|TRBV5-1
CASSRGTSLADTQYF
TGCGCCAGCAGCCGCGGGACTAGCCTGGCAGATACGCAGTATTTT
>TRBJ2-3|-|-|TRBV7-6
CASSWNLAGTQYF
TGTGCCAGCAGCTGGAACCTAGCCGGTACGCAGTATTTT
>TRBJ2-7|TRBD1|once|TRBV7-6
CASSLVQGAYEQYF
TGTGCCAGCAGCTTAGTACAGGGGGCCTACGAGCAGTACTTC
>TRBJ2-5|-|-|TRBV27
CASSSNPLRGQETQYF
TGTGCCAGCAGTTCTAATCCGCTCCGCGGACAAGAGACCCAGTACTTC
>TRBJ2-6|TRBD2|-|TRBV27
CASCISRGRAPGANVLTF
TGTGCCAGCTGCATTAGTCGCGGGAGGGCCCCAGGGGCCAACGTCCTGACTTTC
>TRBJ1-2|-|-|TRBV5-6
CASSLGTQVANYGYTF
TGTGCCAGCAGCTTGGGTACCCAAGTAGCTAACTATGGCTACACCTTC
>TRBJ2-3|-|-|TRBV6-1
CASRTGDTQYF
TGTGCCAGCAGGACCGGGGATACGCAGTATTTT
>TRBJ2-1|TRBD2|-|TRBV19
CASSRSRTSSYNEQFF
TGTGCCAGTAGTCGGTCCAGGACTAGCTCCTACAATGAGCAGTTCTTC
>TRBJ2-5|TRBD1|-|TRBV7-8
CASSPGQIRETQYF
TGTGCCAGCAGTCCGGGACAGATACGGGAGACCCAGTACTTC
>TRBJ1-2|-|-|TRBV2
CASSEAVLGNYGYTF
TGTGCCAGCAGTGAAGCGGTTCTGGGCAACTATGGCTACACCTTC
>TRBJ2-1|TRBD2|-|TRBV9
CASSRASGSGQFF
TGTGCCAGCAGCCGGGCTAGCGGGAGTGGGCAGTTCTTC
>TRBJ1-1|-|-|TRBV28
CASGAGGSNTEAFF
TGTGCCAGCGGGGCGGGGGGCTCGAACACTGAAGCTTTCTTT
>TRBJ2-1|TRBD1|-|TRBV10-3
CAISAGTAYNEQFF
TGTGCCATCAGTGCCGGGACAGCATACAATGAGCAGTTCTTC
>TRBJ2-7|TRBD1|-|TRBV11-2
CASSVVRGTGGHEQYF
TGTGCCAGCAGCGTGGTCAGAGGGACAGGGGGCCACGAGCAGTACTTC
>TRBJ1-1|-|-|TRBV10-2
CASSGQMNTEAFF
TGCGCCAGCAGTGGACAGATGAACACTGAAGCTTTCTTT